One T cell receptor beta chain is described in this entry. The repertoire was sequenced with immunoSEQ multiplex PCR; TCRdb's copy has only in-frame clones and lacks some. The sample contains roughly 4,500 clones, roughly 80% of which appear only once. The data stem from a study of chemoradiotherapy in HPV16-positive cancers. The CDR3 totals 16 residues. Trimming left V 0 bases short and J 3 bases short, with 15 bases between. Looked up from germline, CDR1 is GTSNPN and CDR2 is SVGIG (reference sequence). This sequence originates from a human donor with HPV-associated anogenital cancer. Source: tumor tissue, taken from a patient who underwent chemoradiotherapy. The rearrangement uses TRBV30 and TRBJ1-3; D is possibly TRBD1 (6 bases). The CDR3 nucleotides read TGTGCCTGGAGTGTAGGGCAGGGGAAGGGTGGAAACACCATATATTTT. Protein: CAWSVGQGKGGNTIYF.